The 24 T cell receptor beta chains below come from one sample, sequenced in a study of tumor-infiltrating lymphocytes in primary liver carcinoma. Total RNA amounting to 500 ng was the source from which TCR beta cDNA was made with a constant-region primer. The TCR beta library was amplified through three nested multiplex PCR rounds in a modified ARM-PCR procedure. Use of TRBV1-TRBV30 forward primers with a C-beta reverse primer characterized the first two PCR rounds, which lasted about 10 cycles each. TCRdb ran MiXCR on the multiplex PCR reads and lists one entry per CDR3 protein. The repertoire consists of under 110,000 distinct CDR3 sequences, with around 71% occurring once and the leading ten covering 12%. For each extraction, RNA and DNA were obtained together from 20-30 mg of unsorted bulk tissue. The sequenced material came from liver tumor tissue from sampling region 2. Subset meaning: tumor region T2, inferior pole. These receptors all stem from a woman aged 60-75 years with primary liver carcinoma and hepatitis B virus infection.

This clonotype has just one count. The CDR3 ends on some other residue instead of the conserved phenylalanine or tryptophan, so this is likely a read error. This rearrangement joins TRBV28 to TRBJ1-6; 7 bases are shared with TRBD1. V was clipped by 5 bases and J by 6 bases; unmatched bases: 7. In germline, CDR1 is MDHEN, CDR2 SYDVKM. The CDR3 loop spans 15 amino acids. The CDR3 reads CASSLPGQSNSPLHV. DNA of the CDR3: TGTGCCAGCAGTCTGCCGGGACAGTCTAATTCACCCCTCCACGTT.

As to this clonotype: A read error may produce the germline difference seen at one junction end. This rearrangement joins TRBV11-2 to TRBJ2-7; D might be TRBD2 (7 bases). The CDR3 totals 14 residues. CDR1 and CDR2 from the germline V gene are SGHAT and FQNNGV. This chain's CDR3 is CASSPPSGASGQCF. CDR3 DNA sequence: TGTGCCAGCAGCCCCCCTTCAGGGGCTAGCGGACAGTGCTTC. Looking up the rest from reference TRBV11-2 and TRBJ2-7 gives the full variable domain: EAGVAQSPRYKIIEKRQSVAFWCNPISGHATLYWYQQILGQGPKLLIQFQNNGVVDDSQLPKDRFSAERLKGVDSTLKIQPAKLEDSAVYLCASSPPSGASGQCFGPGTRLTVT.

Remarks on this clonotype: This may stem from a read error, because a much larger clone lies one nucleotide away. V gene TRBV6-2 or TRBV6-3 combines with J gene TRBJ2-1; TRBD1 or TRBD2 may be the D gene (6 bases each). Germline lookup yields CDR1 MNHEY and CDR2 SVGEGT. The CDR3 runs 14 residues. CDR3 sequence: CPSSYRGGYNEQFF. DNA for the CDR3: TGTCCCAGCAGTTATCGAGGGGGGTACAATGAGCAGTTCTTC.

To note about this clonotype: A much larger clone is a single base away; this may be a read error. J is TRBJ2-7 and V is TRBV7-8; the match to TRBD2 covers 9 bases. Germline V gene sequence: CDR1 SGHVS, CDR2 FQNEAQ. The length of the CDR3 is 14 residues. The CDR3 spells CTSNLRGGDGEQYF. The DNA for the CDR3 is TGTACCAGCAACCTGCGGGGGGGGGACGGCGAGCAGTACTTC.

Concerning this clonotype itself: Its ends do not fully match the called genes, so a read error is possible. The chain links TRBV5-4 to TRBJ2-2; D is perhaps TRBD2 (5 bases). Per the germline V gene, CDR1 is SGHNT and CDR2 is YYREEE (reference sequence). The length of the CDR3 is 14 residues. Here the CDR3 reads CASKWELDTGELFF. The CDR3 DNA is TGTGCAAGCAAGTGGGAGTTGGACACCGGGGAGCTGTTTTTT.

CDR3 loop: CASSLTGGTDTQYF. CDR3 bases: TGTGCCAGCAGCTTGACAGGGGGCACAGATACGCAGTATTTT. The chain has TRBV6-5 and TRBJ2-3; 8 nucleotides match TRBD1. Germline assignment: CDR1 MNHEY and CDR2 SVGAGI. The junction had 3 bases not matched to a gene; V was cut back by 6 bases and J by 1 base. This CDR3 contains 14 residues.

Of note for this clonotype: No conserved phenylalanine or tryptophan ends this CDR3, so it is likely a read error. This chain's CDR3 is CASSGRTGVIYEQYY. The CDR3, as DNA: TGTGCCAGCAGTGGGCGGACAGGGGTGATCTACGAGCAGTACTAC. The rearrangement uses TRBV6-1 and TRBJ2-7; 9 bases are shared with TRBD1. Germline CDR1 reads MNHNS; CDR2 reads SASEGT. V dropped 4 bases and J dropped 3; count of bases not matched to a gene: 7. The CDR3 covers 15 residues.

This clonotype was recorded at least ten times. This chain's CDR3 is CASTPRRDKANTGELFF. CDR3 DNA sequence: TGTGCCAGCACCCCCCGACGGGACAAGGCGAACACCGGGGAGCTGTTTTTT. The genes are TRBV7-8 and TRBJ2-2; possibly TRBD1 for D (6 bases). The CDR3 consists of 17 residues. CDR1 SGHVS and CDR2 FQNEAQ come from the germline V gene. V was trimmed by 7 bases and J by 0 bases, leaving 18 bases between them.

Points on this clonotype: The junction departs from the called germline gene at one end, perhaps through a read error. V usage is TRBV7-3 and J usage is TRBJ1-5; a possible D gene is TRBD1 (5 bases). CDR1 and CDR2 (germline): SGHTA, FQGTGA. The CDR3 spans 13 residues. Here the CDR3 reads CASSSGPRQPRHF. The CDR3 DNA sequence: TGTGCCAGCAGCTCGGGACCCCGTCAGCCCCGGCATTTT.

The chain uses TRBV12-3 or TRBV12-4 and TRBJ1-6; TRBD1 matches 8 bases. V shed 5 bases and J 7 bases; nucleotides not matched to a gene: 7. The CDR3 is made up of 15 amino acids. The CDR3 loop reads CASSLLQGGNSPLHF. Written as DNA, the CDR3 is TGTGCCAGCAGTCTTCTACAGGGGGGCAATTCACCCCTCCACTTT.

This clonotype appeared many times. This chain links TRBV28 with TRBJ1-2; D unclear. The V end was cut by 5 bases, the J end by 4 bases, with 11 bases between. There are 13 residues in the CDR3. The germline V gene encodes CDR1 MDHEN and CDR2 SYDVKM. The CDR3 DNA follows: TGTGCCAGCAGTCAAAGTGACCTCTATGGCTACACCTTC. Residues: CASSQSDLYGYTF.

Comment on this clonotype: Likely a read error: the CDR3 ends without its conserved phenylalanine or tryptophan. This sequence joins TRBV29-1 and TRBJ2-1, with TRBD2 matching 9 bases. Germline CDR1 and CDR2: SQVTM and ANQGSEA. The CDR3 covers 14 residues. Trimming at V came to 7 bases and at J to 6 bases, leaving 10 bases not matched to a gene. The CDR3 DNA is TGCAGCGCCCTGAGGGGGACTAGCTGCAATGAGCAGTTCCTC. Its translation: CSALRGTSCNEQFL.

Notes on this clonotype: At one boundary the junction diverges from the germline segment, which might be a read error. The gene calls are TRBV6-1 and TRBJ2-3; no reliable D call. This CDR3 has 12 residues. Per germline, CDR1 MNHNS and CDR2 SASEGT. CDR3: CASNVGADTQYF. Written as DNA, the CDR3 is TGTGCCAGCAATGTTGGTGCAGATACGCAATATTTT.

The table lists this clonotype with many counts. V is TRBV28 and J is TRBJ1-2, with D maybe TRBD1 (6 bases). This CDR3 has 14 amino acids. Looked up from germline, CDR1 is MDHEN and CDR2 is SYDVKM. The V and J ends lost 3 bases and 6 bases respectively, with 14 bases between them. Written as DNA, the CDR3 is TGTGCCAGCAGTTTGCCAGGGGTCTTCAATGGCTACACCTTC. This encodes CASSLPGVFNGYTF.

To note about this clonotype: Since the CDR3 does not end with the conserved phenylalanine or tryptophan, this likely comes from a read error. The genes are TRBV5-6 and TRBJ1-6; the match to TRBD1 covers 7 bases. Trimming cost V 3 bases and J 9 bases; bases outside gene matches: 6. The CDR3 spans 14 residues. Germline V CDR1 and CDR2: SGHDT, YYEEEE. As DNA, the CDR3 is TGTGCCAGCAGCTGGGGGACAGAGCTTTCACCCCTCCACTAT. Its protein product is CASSWGTELSPLHY.

As for this clonotype: One end of the junction is discordant with germline, which a read error may explain. V and J are TRBV11-2 and TRBJ2-1; 7 bases match TRBD1. Per the germline V gene, CDR1 is SGHAT and CDR2 is FQNNGV. The CDR3 is made up of 16 amino acids. In nucleotides, the CDR3 is TGTGCCAGCTTACGACCGGGACAGAGATTCTACAATGAGCAGTTTTTC. Amino acids: CASLRPGQRFYNEQFF.

On this clonotype: This is likely a read error, given that the CDR3 carries no conserved phenylalanine or tryptophan at its end. In DNA, the CDR3 is TGCGCCAGCAGCCCCTCGTGGGTCGAGCTAGCGGTCTATGAGCAGTACCTC. Translated: CASSPSWVELAVYEQYL. The V gene is TRBV5-1, the J gene TRBJ2-7; 7 bases agree with TRBD2. Germline lookup yields CDR1 SGHRS and CDR2 YFSETQ. With 4 bases clipped from V and 7 bases from J, the junction kept 20 bases outside the gene matches. The CDR3 sequence is 17 residues long.

This clonotype was counted a single time. An end of the junction differs from the germline gene, which may be a read error. The chain couples TRBV6-5 to TRBJ2-3; TRBD2 might be the D (5 bases). Looked up from germline, CDR1 is MNHEY and CDR2 is SVGAGI. The CDR3 has 16 residues. The CDR3 DNA reads TGTGTCAGCAGCCCCGCAGCAGCGGCAGCTACAGATACGCAGTATTTT. Amino acids: CVSSPAAAAATDTQYF.

Comments on this clonotype: This sequence may be a read error, since a much larger clone differs from it by one base. The CDR3 protein is CALPGADMNTEAFF. CDR3 nucleotides: TGTGCCCTCCCCGGGGCAGATATGAACACTGAAGCTTTCTTT. The chain combines TRBV12-3 or TRBV12-4 with TRBJ1-1; weak D call: TRBD1 (5 bases). CDR3 length: 14 amino acids. The V end lost 11 bases, the J end lost 0 bases, and 16 bases lay between the germline ends.

The chain uses TRBV29-1 and TRBJ1-2; possibly TRBD1 for D (5 bases). Per germline, CDR1 SQVTM and CDR2 ANQGSEA. This CDR3 contains 12 residues. V was trimmed by 8 bases and J by 4 bases, leaving 14 bases between them. The CDR3 region has the DNA TGCAGCTGTGAGGAAAGGGGCTATGGCTACACCTTC. This codes for CSCEERGYGYTF.

To note about this clonotype: A read error may account for a junction end that differs from germline. This chain's CDR3 is CASSWDTGELFF. Here the CDR3 DNA reads TGTGCAAGCAGCTGGGACACCGGGGAGCTGTTTTTT. This chain joins TRBV5-6 and TRBJ2-2; D gene ambiguous. Germline V lookup: CDR1 SGHDT, CDR2 YYEEEE. This CDR3 is 12 amino acids long.

As for this clonotype: Its ends do not fully match the called genes, so a read error is possible. This rearrangement joins TRBV5-6 to TRBJ2-1; unclear D gene. The CDR3 length is 14 residues. The germline V gene has CDR1 SGHDT and CDR2 YYEEEE. In DNA, the CDR3 is TGCGCCAGCAGCCGGTACTACCCCTACAATGAGCAGTTCTTC. Its protein product is CASSRYYPYNEQFF. The whole variable domain, remainder taken from reference TRBV5-6 and TRBJ2-1, is DAGVTQSPTHLIKTRGQQVTLRCSPKSGHDTVSWYQQALGQGPQFIFQYYEEEERQRGNFPDRFSGHQFPNYSSELNVNALLLGDSALYLCASSRYYPYNEQFFGPGTRLTVL.

Concerning this clonotype: The junction and the germline gene differ at one end; a read error may be behind it. The rearrangement links TRBV28 to TRBJ2-3; unclear D gene. Germline V gives CDR1 MDHEN, CDR2 SYDVKM. The CDR3 runs to 12 residues. CDR3 residues: CASSSDTVTQYF. CDR3 bases: TGTGCTAGCAGTTCTGACACAGTTACGCAGTATTTT. The full variable domain, rest sourced from reference TRBV28 and TRBJ2-3, is DVKVTQSSRYLVKRTGEKVFLECVQDMDHENMFWYRQDPGLGLRLIYFSYDVKMKEKGDIPEGYSVSREKKERFSLILESASTNQTSMYLCASSSDTVTQYFGPGTRLTVL.

Note on this clonotype: One junction end disagrees with the germline gene, perhaps due to a read error. This rearrangement joins TRBV11-2 to TRBJ2-2; perhaps TRBD1 as D (6 bases). The CDR3 is made up of 18 amino acids. CDR1 is SGHAT, CDR2 FQNNGV, per germline. The DNA for the CDR3 is TGTGCCAGCAGCCGAGGGGGTTCTTATATCGCGAACGCCGGGGAGCTGTTTTTT. Protein sequence: CASSRGGSYIANAGELFF.